The present T cell receptor beta chain was sequenced within a study of blood T cells in healthy people across ages. Germline values: CDR1 MGHRA, CDR2 YSYEKL. Trimming stripped 1 base from V and 4 bases from J, with 7 bases between. The length of the CDR3 is 14 residues. The authors ran a second PCR of about 6 to 11 cycles using a sample-barcoded 5' primer and a J-beta primer mix. No fewer than 3 million CDR3-containing paired-end reads came from each sample. TCRdb redid the calling of the 5' RACE reads with MiXCR, one entry per CDR3 protein. The repertoire holds 1,500,000 or so distinct CDR3 sequences, with 40% to 45% as singletons.

The chain uses TRBV4-1 and TRBJ2-2; the D gene is possibly TRBD1 (5 bases). Material for sequencing was blood. The receptor's source is a woman aged 18-30 years in good health. CDR3 protein: CASSQAQGTGELFF. The CDR3 coding sequence is TGCGCCAGCAGCCAAGCCCAGGGCACCGGGGAGCTGTTTTTT.